This is a list of T cell receptor beta chains from one sample in a study of blood T cell repertoires in COVID-19. Sequencing was performed with immunoSEQ multiplex PCR; in TCRdb, only in-frame clones are kept and a portion is missing. Altogether about 260,000 clones are present, about 85% being singletons, with the ten largest covering under 5.5%. Sequenced sample: peripheral blood. These receptors all stem from a man in his sixties with acute or convalescent COVID-19. Both conserved end residues are part of each CDR3. D genes are given only for firm matches. Where a row states a size, it is once, few, many or the class of an expanded clone; other rows omit it.

d_call	v_call	clone_size	j_call	cdr3_aa	cdr3_nt
NA	TRBV19	NA	TRBJ2-7	CASSPGDSYEQYF	TGTGCCAGTAGTCCGGGGGACTCCTACGAGCAGTACTTC
NA	TRBV21-1	NA	TRBJ1-6	CASTSPGVSPLHF	TGTGCCAGCACCTCTCCGGGGGTCTCACCCCTCCACTTT
NA	TRBV30	NA	TRBJ2-1	CAWSGGTGYNEQFF	TGTGCCTGGAGTGGGGGAACAGGGTACAATGAGCAGTTCTTC
NA	TRBV6-2/TRBV6-3	NA	TRBJ2-2	CASSVRTWWGAGELFF	TGTGCCAGCAGCGTTAGGACTTGGTGGGGAGCCGGGGAGCTGTTTTTT
TRBD2	TRBV28	NA	TRBJ2-7	CASFPSGNLYEQYF	TGTGCCAGCTTTCCTAGCGGAAATCTCTACGAGCAGTACTTC
TRBD2	TRBV2	NA	TRBJ2-7	CASSEVLAGVYEQYF	TGTGCCAGCAGTGAGGTGCTAGCGGGAGTATACGAGCAGTACTTC
TRBD1	TRBV6-5	NA	TRBJ2-2	CASTLRQGLTGELFF	TGTGCCAGCACCCTAAGACAGGGCCTAACCGGGGAGCTGTTTTTT
TRBD2	TRBV9	once	TRBJ2-1	CASSASGTSPDEQFF	TGTGCCAGCAGCGCCTCCGGGACTAGCCCAGATGAGCAGTTCTTC
NA	TRBV5-6	NA	TRBJ1-6	CASSLESSYNSPLHF	TGTGCCAGCAGCTTGGAGAGCTCCTATAATTCACCCCTCCACTTT
NA	TRBV18	NA	TRBJ1-1	CASSPRAGNLNTEAFF	TGTGCCAGCTCACCTCGCGCAGGGAATCTGAACACTGAAGCTTTCTTT
NA	TRBV27	NA	TRBJ2-1	CASSRWAGDRDEQFF	TGTGCCAGCAGTCGATGGGCAGGGGATCGGGATGAGCAGTTCTTC
NA	TRBV20-1	NA	TRBJ1-2	CSAPFGGGLVF	TGCAGTGCTCCTTTTGGGGGAGGCTTGGTTTTC
NA	TRBV6-4	NA	TRBJ2-7	CASSDSLGGTYEQYF	TGTGCCAGCAGTGACTCGTTGGGGGGTACATACGAGCAGTACTTC
NA	TRBV14	NA	TRBJ2-3	CASSPSVNTQYF	TGTGCCAGCAGCCCCAGCGTTAATACGCAGTATTTT
NA	TRBV5-6	NA	TRBJ1-4	CASSSTVATNEKLFF	TGTGCCAGCAGCTCCACAGTCGCAACTAATGAAAAACTGTTTTTT
NA	TRBV9	NA	TRBJ1-5	CASSVGAGLQPQHF	TGTGCCAGCAGCGTAGGTGCGGGGCTGCAGCCCCAGCATTTT
NA	TRBV6-1	NA	TRBJ1-2	CASSEDTWAYGYTF	TGTGCCAGCAGTGAGGACACGTGGGCCTATGGCTACACCTTC
NA	TRBV19	NA	TRBJ2-7	CASSSERGGTYEQYF	TGTGCCAGTAGTAGTGAAAGGGGGGGGACCTACGAGCAGTACTTC
TRBD1	TRBV7-9	NA	TRBJ2-2	CASSPPGQGGTGELFF	TGTGCCAGCAGCCCTCCGGGACAGGGCGGCACCGGGGAGCTGTTTTTT
TRBD1	TRBV18	NA	TRBJ1-3	CASSPSLQGARGNTIYF	TGTGCCAGCTCACCCTCACTACAGGGGGCGCGAGGAAACACCATATATTTT
NA	TRBV7-3	NA	TRBJ1-2	CASSPDGPQGGYTF	TGTGCCAGCAGCCCCGACGGCCCGCAGGGTGGCTACACCTTC
NA	TRBV5-1	few	TRBJ1-1	CASTQGRENTEAFF	TGCGCCAGCACCCAGGGTAGAGAGAACACTGAAGCTTTCTTT
NA	TRBV5-1	NA	TRBJ2-1	CASSFDGGNEQFF	TGCGCCAGCAGCTTCGATGGGGGGAATGAGCAGTTCTTC
NA	TRBV7-3	NA	TRBJ2-1	CASSLGAGGTEQFF	TGTGCCAGCAGCTTAGGTGCGGGTGGCACTGAGCAGTTCTTC
TRBD2	TRBV4-1	NA	TRBJ2-3	CASSQDLGLSSGSGDTQYF	TGCGCCAGCAGCCAAGATCTGGGCCTTTCTAGCGGGAGTGGAGATACGCAGTATTTT
NA	TRBV11-2	NA	TRBJ2-3	CASSSFSGDTDTQYF	TGTGCCAGCAGCTCTTTTAGCGGAGACACAGATACGCAGTATTTT
NA	TRBV5-8	NA	TRBJ1-1	CASSPLWHLNTEAFF	TGTGCCAGCAGCCCCCTTTGGCATCTGAACACTGAAGCTTTCTTT
NA	TRBV19	NA	TRBJ1-3	CASSIQGNTIYF	TGTGCCAGTAGTATACAAGGAAACACCATATATTTT
NA	TRBV7-2	NA	TRBJ2-5	CASSLYEGLETQYF	TGTGCCAGCAGCTTATACGAGGGCTTAGAGACCCAGTACTTC
TRBD1	TRBV5-1	NA	TRBJ2-2	CASSSGTGVAGELFF	TGCGCCAGCAGCTCCGGGACAGGGGTGGCCGGGGAGCTGTTTTTT
TRBD2	TRBV6-1	NA	TRBJ2-5	CASSGGGGISRGTQYF	TGTGCCAGCAGTGGGGGGGGTGGAATCTCCCGTGGGACCCAGTACTTC
TRBD2	TRBV7-2	once	TRBJ2-3	CASSLGAGGPSTDTQYF	TGTGCCAGCAGCTTAGGTGCGGGGGGGCCTAGCACAGATACGCAGTATTTT